These T cell receptor beta chains were read from a single sample in a study of control samples from healthy donors and cancer patients. Libraries were prepared by immunoSEQ multiplex PCR; TCRdb keeps only in-frame clonotypes and omits some of them. This sample yields under 200,000 clones, of which about 94% are seen a single time; about 8.5% belongs to the top ten. The source material was blood. The receptors shown here come from a woman in her thirties or forties in good health. CDR3s include the opening cysteine and the closing phenylalanine or tryptophan. The D gene is left open where the match is weak. Size tells how often a clone was seen (once, few, many) or the class of an expanded clone, and some rows leave it out.

d_call,clone_size,v_call,j_call,cdr3_nt,cdr3_aa
.,.,TRBV28,TRBJ1-4,TGTGCCAGCAGTTTCGTGTTCTACGGAGAAAAACTGTTTTTT,CASSFVFYGEKLFF
TRBD1,.,TRBV7-9,TRBJ1-2,TGTGCCAGCAGCCAGGGACAGGGGGATGGCTACACCTTC,CASSQGQGDGYTF
TRBD1,.,TRBV28,TRBJ1-1,TGTGCCAGCAGTCGACAGGGGGTGGTAGAAGCTTTCTTT,CASSRQGVVEAFF
TRBD1,.,TRBV7-2,TRBJ1-6,TGTGCCAGCAGCTTGGGCTTGGACAGGGGGAACTCACCCCTCCACTTT,CASSLGLDRGNSPLHF
TRBD1,.,TRBV9,TRBJ2-3,TGTGCCAGCAGCACCTACTACCGAGGACAGGGGGCCTCTAGCACAGATACGCAGTATTTT,CASSTYYRGQGASSTDTQYF
.,.,TRBV9,TRBJ1-6,TGTGCCAGCAGCGTAGTGGAGGGAGGATCACCCCTCCACTTT,CASSVVEGGSPLHF
.,.,TRBV5-6,TRBJ1-1,TGTGCCAGCAGCTTCTTGGGGGCCCCAAACACTGAAGCTTTCTTT,CASSFLGAPNTEAFF
.,.,TRBV6-1,TRBJ1-2,TGTGCCAGCAGTGAATACGTGAGCTATGGCTACACCTTC,CASSEYVSYGYTF
.,.,TRBV7-8,TRBJ1-1,TGTGCCAGCAGTCCCTTGGTAGGAGGGAACACTGAAGCTTTCTTT,CASSPLVGGNTEAFF
TRBD2,.,TRBV11-2,TRBJ2-3,TGTGCCAGCAGTCACGGACTAGCGGGGTTGGATACGCAGTATTTT,CASSHGLAGLDTQYF
TRBD1,.,TRBV18,TRBJ2-2,TGTGCCAGCTCATCAGGACAGGGGAGGACCGGGGAGCTGTTTTTT,CASSSGQGRTGELFF
TRBD2,.,TRBV15,TRBJ2-1,TGTGCCACCAGCAGAGCCCAAACGGGAGGCCACAATGAGCAGTTCTTC,CATSRAQTGGHNEQFF
TRBD1,.,TRBV9,TRBJ1-6,TGTGCCAGCAGCGTAGGGACAGGGGGCTCTTCACCCCTCCACTTT,CASSVGTGGSSPLHF
.,.,TRBV27,TRBJ1-5,TGTGCCAGCAGTTTATCAGGCCAGTTGAATAGCAATCAGCCCCAGCATTTT,CASSLSGQLNSNQPQHF
TRBD2,.,TRBV7-7,TRBJ2-1,TGTGCTAGCAGCTTAGGCGTCAGGGCAAGCGGGGGTGAGCAGTTCTTC,CASSLGVRASGGEQFF
.,.,TRBV11-2,TRBJ1-2,TGTGCCAGCAGCTTTGGCGGGGGGGCGCGAGGCTACACCTTC,CASSFGGGARGYTF
TRBD1,once,TRBV7-2,TRBJ1-6,TGTGCCAGCAGCTCGGCACAGGGACAGTATAATTCACCCCTCCACTTT,CASSSAQGQYNSPLHF
.,.,TRBV27,TRBJ2-7,TGTGCCAGCAGTCCGGGCGTCTTCAGGCTCTACGAGCAGTACTTC,CASSPGVFRLYEQYF
.,.,TRBV12-3/TRBV12-4,TRBJ1-1,TGTGCCAGCGGCTCAGGGTGGAACACTGAAGCTTTCTTT,CASGSGWNTEAFF
.,.,TRBV5-8,TRBJ2-1,TGTGCCAGCAGCTTGGGCAGGATCGCCTTCTTC,CASSLGRIAFF
.,.,TRBV12-5,TRBJ1-5,TGTGCTAGTGGTTTGTCTTCTACTAATCAGCCCCAGCATTTT,CASGLSSTNQPQHF
.,.,TRBV5-1,TRBJ1-1,TGCGCCAGCAGCTTGGCAAGTAACACTGAAGCTTTCTTT,CASSLASNTEAFF
.,.,TRBV21-1,TRBJ1-1,TGTGCCAGCAGCACAGGGAACACTGAAGCTTTCTTT,CASSTGNTEAFF